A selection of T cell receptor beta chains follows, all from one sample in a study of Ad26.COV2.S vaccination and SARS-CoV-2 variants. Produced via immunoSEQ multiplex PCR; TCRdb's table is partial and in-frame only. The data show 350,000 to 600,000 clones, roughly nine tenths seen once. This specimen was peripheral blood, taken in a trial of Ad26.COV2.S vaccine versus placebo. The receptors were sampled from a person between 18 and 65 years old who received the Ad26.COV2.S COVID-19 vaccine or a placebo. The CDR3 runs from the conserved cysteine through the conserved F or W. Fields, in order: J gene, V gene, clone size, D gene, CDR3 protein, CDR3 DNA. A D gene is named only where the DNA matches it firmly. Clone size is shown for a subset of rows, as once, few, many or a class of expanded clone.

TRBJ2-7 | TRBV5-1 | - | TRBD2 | CASAGGPGLANSYEQYF | TGCGCCAGCGCGGGGGGACCGGGACTAGCGAACTCCTACGAGCAGTACTTC
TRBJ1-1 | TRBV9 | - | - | CASSPRDTRAGNTEAFF | TGTGCCAGCAGCCCACGGGACACTCGGGCGGGGAACACTGAAGCTTTCTTT
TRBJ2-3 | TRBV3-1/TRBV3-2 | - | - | CASSQNRATQYF | TGTGCCAGCAGCCAAAACAGGGCAACGCAGTATTTT
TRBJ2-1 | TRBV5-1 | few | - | CASSLGGPYNEQFF | TGCGCCAGCAGCTTGGGGGGACCATACAATGAGCAGTTCTTC
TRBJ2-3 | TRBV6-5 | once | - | CASSYSRRGPTDTQYF | TGTGCCAGCAGTTACTCGCGTCGGGGTCCCACAGATACGCAGTATTTT
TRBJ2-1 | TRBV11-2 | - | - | CASSSRGSYNEQFF | TGTGCCAGCAGCTCACGGGGGTCCTACAATGAGCAGTTCTTC
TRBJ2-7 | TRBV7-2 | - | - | CASSGRSYEQYF | TGTGCCAGCAGCGGACGGTCCTACGAGCAGTACTTC
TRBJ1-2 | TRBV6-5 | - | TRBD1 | CASSYRDRLYGYTF | TGTGCCAGCAGCTACCGGGACAGACTCTATGGCTACACCTTC
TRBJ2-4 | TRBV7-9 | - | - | CASSPITGWGPGNIQYF | TGTGCCAGCAGCCCCATTACGGGGTGGGGGCCGGGAAACATTCAGTACTTC
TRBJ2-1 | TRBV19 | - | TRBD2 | CASSNIAGRPGSEQFF | TGTGCCAGTAGTAACATAGCGGGCCGGCCTGGCAGTGAGCAGTTCTTC
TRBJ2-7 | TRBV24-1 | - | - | CATSDGSYEQYF | TGTGCCACCAGTGACGGATCCTACGAGCAGTACTTC
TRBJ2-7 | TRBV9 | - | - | CASSPPSSYEQYF | TGTGCCAGCAGCCCACCGAGCTCCTACGAGCAGTACTTC
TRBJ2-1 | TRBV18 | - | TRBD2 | CASSPGLAGDNEQFF | TGTGCCAGCTCACCTGGACTAGCGGGAGATAATGAGCAGTTCTTC
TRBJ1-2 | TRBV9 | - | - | CASSVGAGEGYTF | TGTGCCAGCAGCGTAGGCGCAGGGGAAGGCTACACCTTC
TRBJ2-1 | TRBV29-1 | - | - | CSGGVAGSSYNEQFF | TGCAGCGGGGGGGTCGCCGGGAGCTCCTACAATGAGCAGTTCTTC
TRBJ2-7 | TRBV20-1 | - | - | CSARLTYEQYF | TGCAGTGCTAGACTAACCTACGAGCAGTACTTC
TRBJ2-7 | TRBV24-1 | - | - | CATSDFTGNEQYF | TGTGCCACCAGTGATTTTACGGGGAACGAGCAGTACTTC
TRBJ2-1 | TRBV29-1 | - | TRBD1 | CSVTGTGYNEQFF | TGCAGCGTTACCGGGACAGGGTACAATGAGCAGTTCTTC
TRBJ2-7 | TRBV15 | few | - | CATSRGGTGEQYF | TGTGCCACCAGCAGAGGCGGGACTGGCGAGCAGTACTTC
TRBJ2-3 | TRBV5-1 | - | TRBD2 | CASSGTSGGATNTQYF | TGCGCCAGCAGCGGTACTAGCGGGGGGGCAACCAATACGCAGTATTTT
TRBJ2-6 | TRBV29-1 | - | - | CSVVVGGSGANVLTF | TGCAGCGTTGTAGTTGGGGGATCTGGGGCCAACGTCCTGACTTTC
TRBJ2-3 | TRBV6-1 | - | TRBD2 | CASSDMAGGRDTQYF | TGTGCCAGCAGTGATATGGCGGGAGGTAGAGATACGCAGTATTTT
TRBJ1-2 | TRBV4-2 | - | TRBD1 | CASSQDGQGDYGYTF | TGTGCCAGCAGCCAAGACGGACAGGGGGACTATGGCTACACCTTC
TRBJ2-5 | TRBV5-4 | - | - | CASSLSNSRGETQYF | TGTGCCAGCAGCTTGTCTAACAGCAGGGGAGAGACCCAGTACTTC
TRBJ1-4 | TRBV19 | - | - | CASSISLTKRKLFF | TGTGCCAGTAGTATTTCCTTGACGAAACGAAAACTGTTTTTT
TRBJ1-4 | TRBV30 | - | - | CAWSGETNEKLFF | TGTGCCTGGAGTGGTGAAACTAATGAAAAACTGTTTTTT
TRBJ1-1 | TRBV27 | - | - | CASSLKGAGTEAFF | TGTGCCAGCAGTTTAAAAGGGGCGGGCACTGAAGCTTTCTTT
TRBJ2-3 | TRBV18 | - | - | CASSLGPAATDTQYF | TGTGCCAGCTCACTCGGACCCGCGGCCACAGATACGCAGTATTTT
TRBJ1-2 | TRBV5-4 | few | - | CASRRDRNYGYTF | TGTGCCAGCAGGCGGGACCGAAACTATGGCTACACCTTC
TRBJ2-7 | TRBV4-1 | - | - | CASSQPNTGNYEQYF | TGCGCCAGCAGCCAACCAAATACAGGGAACTACGAGCAGTACTTC
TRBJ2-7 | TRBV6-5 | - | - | CASSTRPGVLVEQYF | TGTGCCAGCAGTACTCGGCCAGGGGTCCTCGTCGAGCAGTACTTC
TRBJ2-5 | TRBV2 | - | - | CASMEGVKETQYF | TGTGCCAGCATGGAGGGGGTGAAAGAGACCCAGTACTTC
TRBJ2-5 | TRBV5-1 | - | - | CASQLGRETQYF | TGCGCCAGCCAACTAGGGCGGGAGACCCAGTACTTC
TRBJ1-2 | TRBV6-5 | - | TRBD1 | CASRWTGDGYGYTF | TGTGCCAGCAGATGGACAGGGGATGGGTATGGCTACACCTTC
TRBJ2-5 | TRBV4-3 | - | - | CASSQGLSFREETQYF | TGCGCCAGCAGCCAAGGGTTGTCCTTTCGGGAGGAGACCCAGTACTTC
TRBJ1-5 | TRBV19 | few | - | CASSTRHNPQRNQPQHF | TGTGCCAGTAGTACGAGGCACAATCCTCAGAGAAATCAGCCCCAGCATTTT
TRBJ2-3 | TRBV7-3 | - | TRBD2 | CASSSSGRTPDTQYF | TGTGCCAGCAGTTCGAGCGGGAGGACCCCAGATACGCAGTATTTT
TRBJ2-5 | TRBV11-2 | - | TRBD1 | CASSLGQGLEETQYF | TGTGCCAGCAGCTTAGGACAGGGATTAGAAGAGACCCAGTACTTC
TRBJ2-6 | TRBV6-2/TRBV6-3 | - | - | CASSYDIPGANVLTF | TGTGCCAGCAGTTACGATATCCCTGGGGCCAACGTCCTGACTTTC
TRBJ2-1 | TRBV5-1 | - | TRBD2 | CASWLAGSSYNEQFF | TGCGCCAGTTGGCTAGCGGGGAGCTCCTACAATGAGCAGTTCTTC
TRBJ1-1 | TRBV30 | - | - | CAWMGYVTEAFF | TGTGCCTGGATGGGGTACGTCACTGAAGCTTTCTTT
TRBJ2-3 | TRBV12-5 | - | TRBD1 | CASGLRTGGAGDTQYF | TGTGCTAGTGGTTTGCGGACAGGGGGCGCGGGAGATACGCAGTATTTT
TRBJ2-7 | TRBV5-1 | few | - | CASSPGTLNYEQYF | TGCGCCAGCAGCCCCGGGACATTGAACTACGAGCAGTACTTC
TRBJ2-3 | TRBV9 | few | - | CASSVQGSTDTQYF | TGTGCCAGCAGCGTTCAGGGGAGCACAGATACGCAGTATTTT
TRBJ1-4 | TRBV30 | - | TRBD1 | CAWTKQGINEKLFF | TGTGCCTGGACAAAACAGGGGATTAATGAAAAACTGTTTTTT
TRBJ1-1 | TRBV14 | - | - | CASSLTGLSRTEAFF | TGTGCCAGCAGCCTTACAGGGTTAAGTCGTACTGAAGCTTTCTTT
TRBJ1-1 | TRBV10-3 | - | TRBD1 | CATQVLGGSEAFF | TGTGCCACCCAAGTATTAGGGGGCTCTGAAGCTTTCTTT
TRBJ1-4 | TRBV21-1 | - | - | CASSKPKGSNEKLFF | TGTGCCAGCAGCAAACCAAAAGGCTCTAATGAAAAACTGTTTTTT
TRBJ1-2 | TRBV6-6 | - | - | CASSYPYGYTF | TGTGCCAGCAGTTACCCCTATGGCTACACCTTC
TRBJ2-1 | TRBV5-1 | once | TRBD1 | CASSPGQYNEQFF | TGCGCCAGCAGCCCGGGACAGTACAATGAGCAGTTCTTC